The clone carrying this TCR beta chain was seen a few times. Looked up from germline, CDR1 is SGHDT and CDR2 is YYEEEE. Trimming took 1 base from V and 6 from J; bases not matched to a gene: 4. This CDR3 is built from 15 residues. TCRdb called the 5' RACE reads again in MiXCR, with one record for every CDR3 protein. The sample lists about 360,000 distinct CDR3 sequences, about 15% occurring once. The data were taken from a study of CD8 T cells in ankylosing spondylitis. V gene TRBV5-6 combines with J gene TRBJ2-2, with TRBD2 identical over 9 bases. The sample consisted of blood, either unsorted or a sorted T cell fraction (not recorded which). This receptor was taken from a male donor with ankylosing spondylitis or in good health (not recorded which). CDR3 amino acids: CASSLISGSPGELFF. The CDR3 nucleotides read TGTGCCAGCAGCTTGATTAGCGGGAGTCCCGGGGAGCTGTTTTTT.